The clone carrying this T cell receptor beta chain was detected once. The data stem from a study of cytomegalovirus exposure and HLA in healthy donors. Some clones are missing from TCRdb's copy, which holds only in-frame ones; the method was immunoSEQ multiplex PCR. Of 150,000 to 200,000 clones listed, 85% were seen once; the top ten hold 15% to 20%. Germline V gene lookup returns CDR1 MDHEN and CDR2 SYDVKM. The CDR3 sequence is 14 residues long. Trimming took 6 bases from V and 2 from J, leaving 13 bases between them. The chain has TRBV28 and TRBJ1-2; D call uncertain. What was sequenced was PBMCs. This clonotype was obtained from a man aged 18-30 years in good health and CMV-seropositive. The CDR3 is CASRYGSGNYGYTF. The DNA for the CDR3 is TGTGCCAGCAGATACGGGTCGGGGAACTATGGCTACACCTTC.